Listed here are 18 T cell receptor beta chains from one sample, sequenced in a study of blood T cell repertoires in COVID-19. TCRdb's copy holds only in-frame clones and misses some; the assay was immunoSEQ multiplex PCR. The sample yields hundreds of thousands of clones, around 90% seen once. What was sequenced was peripheral blood. The receptors here all came from a man aged 18 to 35 with active or convalescent COVID-19.

J is TRBJ1-2 and V is TRBV28, with TRBD1 identical over 7 bases. V was clipped by 7 bases and J by 2 bases; unmatched bases: 4. The germline gives CDR1 MDHEN, CDR2 SYDVKM. The CDR3 totals 13 residues. CDR3 protein: CASMDRINYGYTF. The DNA of the CDR3 is TGTGCCAGCATGGACAGGATCAACTATGGCTACACCTTC.

The V call is TRBV7-6, the J call TRBJ2-5, with D possibly TRBD2 on 5 matching bases. Germline loops: CDR1 SGHVS, CDR2 FNYEAQ. V was shortened by 1 base and J by 1 base, with 7 bases between the two germline ends. The CDR3 sequence is 14 residues long. The chain's CDR3 is CASSLELVQETQYF. In DNA, the CDR3 is TGTGCCAGCAGCTTAGAACTAGTCCAAGAGACCCAGTACTTC.

The chain's CDR3 is CASSLRTGIYEQYF. The CDR3, as DNA: TGTGCCAGCAGCTTGCGGACAGGGATTTACGAGCAGTACTTC. The chain couples TRBV5-8 to TRBJ2-7; 8 bases are a match to TRBD1. The CDR3 consists of 14 residues. In germline, CDR1 is SGHTS, CDR2 YDEGEE. Losses at the gene ends were 1 base for V and 4 bases for J; bases not matched to a gene: 4.

Details on this clone: Other DNA sequences in this sample translate to the same CDR3. The V and J genes are TRBV5-1 and TRBJ2-3; perhaps TRBD2 as D (5 bases). With 0 bases removed from V and 4 bases from J, the gap between germline ends came to 6 bases. This CDR3 spans 13 amino acids. In germline, CDR1 is SGHRS, CDR2 YFSETQ. The CDR3 nucleotides are TGCGCCAGCAGCTTGGCCGGGGCAGATACGCAGTATTTT. It encodes CASSLAGADTQYF. The entire variable domain, with the rest obtained from reference TRBV5-1 and TRBJ2-3, is as follows: KAGVTQTPRYLIKTRGQQVTLSCSPISGHRSVSWYQQTPGQGLQFLFEYFSETQRNKGNFPGRFSGRQFSNSRSEMNVSTLELGDSALYLCASSLAGADTQYFGPGTRLTVL.

This sequence joins TRBV27 and TRBJ2-1, with 9 bases fitting TRBD2. This CDR3 has 14 amino acids. J was trimmed by 6 bases and V by 6 bases; bases with no gene match: 6. CDR1 and CDR2 from the germline V gene are MNHEY and SMNVEV (reference sequence). The CDR3 bases are TGTGCCAGCAGAGCTAGCGGGGTAATCAATGAGCAGTTCTTC. Its translation: CASRASGVINEQFF.

The CDR3 DNA is TGTGCCAGCAGTTTACTGGGGGGGGAGAGCAATCAGCCCCAGCATTTT. Translated: CASSLLGGESNQPQHF. The chain uses TRBV6-5 and TRBJ1-5; maybe TRBD1 (5 bases). The CDR3 runs to 16 residues. Germline V gene sequence: CDR1 MNHEY, CDR2 SVGAGI. V lost 4 bases and J lost 1, with 14 bases in between.

The chain uses TRBV27 and TRBJ1-2; D may be TRBD1 (6 bases). The length of the CDR3 is 13 residues. Per germline, CDR1 MNHEY and CDR2 SMNVEV (reference sequence). Trimming pared 5 bases from V and 8 bases from J, leaving 15 bases between. The CDR3: CASSTPGRGGYTF. For the CDR3, the DNA is TGTGCCAGCAGTACGCCCGGCAGGGGAGGCTACACCTTC.

The chain joins TRBV5-6 to TRBJ1-1; no definite D call. The CDR3 extends over 14 amino acids. Trimming removed 4 bases at V and 3 bases at J, with 13 bases between. CDR1 is SGHDT, CDR2 YYEEEE, per germline. The CDR3 coding sequence is TGTGCCAGCAGCCTGCGCGGAAGTCACACTGAAGCTTTCTTT. The encoded protein is CASSLRGSHTEAFF.

V and J are TRBV5-1 and TRBJ2-3; 11 positions match TRBD2. CDR1 is SGHRS and CDR2 is YFSETQ in the germline V gene. This CDR3 contains 17 residues. The junction had 12 bases not matched to a gene; V was cut back by 4 bases and J by 5 bases. DNA for the CDR3: TGCGCCAGCAGCCCGCCGTCCGGGACTAGCGGATTAGATACGCAGTATTTT. Translating gives CASSPPSGTSGLDTQYF.

The J gene is TRBJ1-5, the V gene TRBV6-6; TRBD1 might be the D (5 bases). Trimming pared 2 bases from V and 0 bases from J, leaving 5 bases between. Germline V lookup: CDR1 MNHNY, CDR2 SVGAGI (reference sequence). The CDR3 runs 14 residues. The CDR3, as DNA: TGTGCCAGCAGTTACAGGGGTAGCAATCAGCCCCAGCATTTT. Its translation is CASSYRGSNQPQHF.

The chain uses TRBV15 and TRBJ2-1; 9 nucleotides agree with TRBD2. CDR1 LNHNV and CDR2 YYDKDF come from the germline V gene (reference sequence). The CDR3 contains 17 residues. V shed 0 bases and J 9 bases; nucleotides not matched to a gene: 12. CDR3 protein: CATSRDRASGIQGEQFF. The CDR3 DNA is TGTGCCACCAGCAGAGATCGGGCTAGCGGGATTCAAGGTGAGCAGTTCTTC.

This clone was detected many times. This chain uses TRBV6-1 with TRBJ2-5; D might be TRBD2 (5 bases). Germline CDR1 MNHNS, CDR2 SASEGT. The CDR3 contains 14 residues. Trimming left V 1 base short and J 2 bases short, with 8 bases between. This CDR3 is CASSEGPGQETQYF. CDR3 DNA: TGTGCCAGCAGTGAAGGGCCGGGACAAGAGACCCAGTACTTC.

The chain joins TRBV6-5 to TRBJ2-1; 8 nucleotides align to TRBD1. CDR1 and CDR2 (germline): MNHEY, SVGAGI. There are 15 residues in the CDR3. With 6 bases clipped from V and 7 bases from J, the junction kept 11 bases outside the gene matches. The CDR3 DNA reads TGTGCCAGCAGCGACAGGGGAAGAAATGGGAATGAGCAGTTCTTC. Protein product: CASSDRGRNGNEQFF.

This clone was seen a single time. This sequence joins TRBV12-1 and TRBJ1-1. TRBV12-1 is classified as a pseudogene. This CDR3 has 14 amino acids. The CDR3 protein is CASSFAGRRTEAFF. The CDR3 coding sequence is TGTGCCAGCAGCTTTGCTGGGAGGCGGACTGAAGCTTTCTTT.

The chain employs TRBV6-6 and TRBJ2-7; TRBD2 aligns across 7 bases. With 8 bases clipped from V and 3 bases from J, the junction kept 4 bases outside the gene matches. This CDR3 region has 12 residues. Germline V gene lookup returns CDR1 MNHNY and CDR2 SVGAGI (reference sequence). CDR3 nucleotides: TGTGCCAGCCTGAGGGAGGGCTACGAGCAGTACTTC. Encoded protein: CASLREGYEQYF.

The chain employs TRBV9 and TRBJ2-1; 8 nucleotides agree with TRBD2. CDR3 length: 16 residues. V shed 0 bases and J 8 bases; nucleotides not matched to a gene: 10. Germline-derived CDR1 and CDR2 are SGDLS and YYNGEE. The CDR3 DNA reads TGTGCCAGCAGCGTAGAGGGCGGGGGGCGAGGACATGAGCAGTTCTTC. Its protein is CASSVEGGGRGHEQFF.

The genes are TRBV27 and TRBJ2-7; 11 positions match TRBD1. The germline V gene encodes CDR1 MNHEY and CDR2 SMNVEV (reference sequence). The CDR3 is made up of 15 amino acids. The V and J ends lost 5 bases and 7 bases, in that order; junction bases with no gene match: 10. CDR3 bases: TGTGCCAGCAGTGACCGGGACAGGGGGTTGATTGAGCAGTACTTC. This translates into CASSDRDRGLIEQYF.

This sequence joins TRBV5-8 and TRBJ1-2; D remains unclear. Trimming pared 1 base from V and 4 bases from J, leaving 20 bases between. Germline V CDR1 and CDR2: SGHTS, YDEGEE. The CDR3 length is 17 residues. CDR3 sequence (DNA): TGTGCCAGCAGCTTGAGAGGGTCTATTCCCCCCCGCTATGGCTACACCTTC. It is translated as CASSLRGSIPPRYGYTF.